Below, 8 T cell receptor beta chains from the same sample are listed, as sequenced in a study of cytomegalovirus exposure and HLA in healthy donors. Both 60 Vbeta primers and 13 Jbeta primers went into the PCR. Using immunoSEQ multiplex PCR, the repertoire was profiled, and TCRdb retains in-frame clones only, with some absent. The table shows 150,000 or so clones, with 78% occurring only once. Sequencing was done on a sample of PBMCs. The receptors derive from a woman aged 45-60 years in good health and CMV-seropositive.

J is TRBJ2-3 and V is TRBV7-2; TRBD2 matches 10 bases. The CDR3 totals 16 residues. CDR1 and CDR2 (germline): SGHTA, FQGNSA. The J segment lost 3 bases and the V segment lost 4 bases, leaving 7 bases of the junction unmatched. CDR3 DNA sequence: TGTGCCAGCAGCTCAAGCGGGAGGGCCTATACAGATACGCAGTATTTT. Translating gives CASSSSGRAYTDTQYF.

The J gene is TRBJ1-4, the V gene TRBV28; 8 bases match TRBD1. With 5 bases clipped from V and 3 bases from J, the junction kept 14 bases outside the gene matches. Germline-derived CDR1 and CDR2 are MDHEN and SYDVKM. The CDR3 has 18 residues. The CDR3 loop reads CASSPLGTGSIANEKLFF. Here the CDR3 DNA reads TGTGCCAGCAGTCCCCTTGGGACAGGTTCAATTGCTAATGAAAAACTGTTTTTT.

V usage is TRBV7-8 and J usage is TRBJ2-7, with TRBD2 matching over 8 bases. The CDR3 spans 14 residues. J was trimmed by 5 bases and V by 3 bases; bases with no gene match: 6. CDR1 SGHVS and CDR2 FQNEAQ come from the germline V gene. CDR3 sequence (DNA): TGTGCCAGCAGCTTCGGGGGGGCTAGTGACGAGCAGTACTTC. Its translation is CASSFGGASDEQYF.

The chain's CDR3 is CASSSRQIEAFF. In nucleotides, the CDR3 is TGTGCCAGCAGCTCCCGACAGATTGAAGCTTTCTTT. V and J are TRBV7-2 and TRBJ1-1; TRBD1 is a possible D gene (5 bases). With 4 bases removed from V and 7 bases from J, the gap between germline ends came to 10 bases. CDR3 length: 12 residues. CDR1 is SGHTA and CDR2 is FQGNSA in the germline V gene.

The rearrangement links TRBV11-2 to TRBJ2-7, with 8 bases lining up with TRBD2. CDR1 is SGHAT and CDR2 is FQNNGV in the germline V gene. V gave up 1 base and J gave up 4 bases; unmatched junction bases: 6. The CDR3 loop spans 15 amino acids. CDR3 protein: CASSLGRGVTYEQYF. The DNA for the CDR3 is TGTGCCAGCAGCTTAGGGCGGGGGGTTACTTACGAGCAGTACTTC.

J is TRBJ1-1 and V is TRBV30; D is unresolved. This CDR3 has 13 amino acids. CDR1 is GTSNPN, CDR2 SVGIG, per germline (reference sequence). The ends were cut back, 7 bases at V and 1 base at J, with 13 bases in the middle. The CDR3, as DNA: TGTGCCTCCTCCCGCAGGTCGAACACTGAAGCTTTCTTT. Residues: CASSRRSNTEAFF. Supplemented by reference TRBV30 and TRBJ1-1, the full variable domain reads SQTIHQWPATLVQPVGSPLSLECTVEGTSNPNLYWYRQAAGRGLQLLFYSVGIGQISSEVPQNLSASRPQDRQFILSSKKLLLSDSGFYLCASSRRSNTEAFFGQGTRLTVV.

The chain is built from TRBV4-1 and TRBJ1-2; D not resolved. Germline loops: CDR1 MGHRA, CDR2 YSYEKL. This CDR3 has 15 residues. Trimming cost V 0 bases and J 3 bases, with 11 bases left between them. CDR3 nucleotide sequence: TGCGCCAGCAGCCAAGAGTGGCCCGCTGACTATGGCTACACCTTC. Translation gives CASSQEWPADYGYTF.

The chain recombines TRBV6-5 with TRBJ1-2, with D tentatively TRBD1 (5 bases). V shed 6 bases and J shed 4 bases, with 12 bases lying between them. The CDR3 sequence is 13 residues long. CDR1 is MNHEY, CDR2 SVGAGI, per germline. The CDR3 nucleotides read TGTGCCAGCAGCGCACAGGACGTCTATGGCTACACCTTC. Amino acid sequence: CASSAQDVYGYTF.